The 13 T cell receptor beta chains given below trace back to one sample, sequenced in a study of blood T cell repertoires in COVID-19. Using immunoSEQ multiplex PCR, the repertoire was profiled, and TCRdb retains in-frame clones only, with some absent. The repertoire holds 200,000 to 250,000 clones, with around four fifths as singletons. Sequencing input: peripheral blood. The origin of the receptors is a woman of 80 years or more with active or convalescent COVID-19.

In DNA, the CDR3 is TGTGCCAGCAGTTACTTTCTCCCCACTAGCGGGAGGGATATTGGGCAAGAGACCCAGTACTTC. It specifies CASSYFLPTSGRDIGQETQYF. This chain uses TRBV6-2 or TRBV6-3 with TRBJ2-5; 13 bases map to TRBD2. CDR1 and CDR2 from the germline V gene are MNHEY and SVGEGT. V trimming: 1 base; J trimming: 2 bases; junction bases outside the gene matches: 16. CDR3 length: 21 residues.

The J gene is TRBJ2-2, the V gene TRBV15; D is unclear. Germline loops: CDR1 LNHNV, CDR2 YYDKDF (reference sequence). Trimming stripped 0 bases from V and 3 bases from J, with 11 bases between. The CDR3 is 16 amino acids. The CDR3 bases are TGTGCCACCAGCAGAGATTCGTCTATTTACACCGGGGAGCTGTTTTTT. It encodes CATSRDSSIYTGELFF. Variable domain in full (rest from reference TRBV15 and TRBJ2-2): DAMVIQNPRYQVTQFGKPVTLSCSQTLNHNVMYWYQQKSSQAPKLLFHYYDKDFNNEADTPDNFQSRRPNTSFCFLDIRSPGLGDTAMYLCATSRDSSIYTGELFFGEGSRLTVL.

V and J are TRBV5-1 and TRBJ2-2; 12 nucleotides line up with TRBD2. There are 19 residues in the CDR3. J gave up 7 bases and V 4 bases, and 17 bases lay outside the gene matches. Germline CDR1 SGHRS, CDR2 YFSETQ. In nucleotides, the CDR3 is TGCGCCAGCAGCCCACGTACTAGCGGGGGGCTGATGTCGGTCGGGGAGCTGTTTTTT. It yields the protein CASSPRTSGGLMSVGELFF.

The rearrangement uses TRBV28 and TRBJ1-3, with 7 nucleotides matching TRBD1. CDR1 is MDHEN and CDR2 is SYDVKM in the germline V gene. The CDR3 has 16 amino acids. V was clipped by 2 bases and J by 4 bases; unmatched bases: 8. For the CDR3, the DNA is TGTGCCAGCAGTTTACCCGACAGGGCGCCAGGAAACACCATATATTTT. As protein: CASSLPDRAPGNTIYF.

This chain uses TRBV29-1 with TRBJ2-7; 7 bases fit TRBD2. The ends lost 2 bases at V and 3 bases at J; junction bases unmatched: 4. CDR3 length: 13 residues. The germline gives CDR1 SQVTM, CDR2 ANQGSEA. CDR3 sequence reads: CSVESTSDYEQYF. In DNA, the CDR3 is TGCAGCGTTGAATCAACTAGCGACTACGAGCAGTACTTC.

The CDR3 DNA is TGTGCCAGCTCACCACCAAGTGGGAGGGCCCTAAATGAGCAGTTCTTC. This translates into CASSPPSGRALNEQFF. V usage is TRBV18 and J usage is TRBJ2-1, with TRBD2 identical over 7 bases. The V gene end was trimmed by 0 bases and the J gene end by 7 bases; junction bases not matched to a gene: 9. CDR3 length: 16 residues. Germline-derived CDR1 and CDR2 are KGHSH and LQKENI. The complete variable domain, with remaining parts taken from reference TRBV18 and TRBJ2-1, reads NAGVMQNPRHLVRRRGQEARLRCSPMKGHSHVYWYRQLPEEGLKFMVYLQKENIIDESGMPKERFSAEFPKEGPSILRIQQVVRGDSAAYFCASSPPSGRALNEQFFGPGTRLTVL.

In this sample, this clone turned up once. CDR3 residues: CASSLGGDSYEQYF. CDR3 in DNA: TGTGCCAGCAGCTTAGGTGGAGACTCCTACGAGCAGTACTTC. This chain links TRBV7-9 with TRBJ2-7, with D unclear. The germline CDR1 and CDR2 sequences are SEHNR and FQNEAQ (reference sequence). The CDR3 is 14 residues long. Trimming took off 1 base at V and 0 bases at J, with 7 bases between the two ends.

V gene TRBV5-1 combines with J gene TRBJ2-3; 10 bases match TRBD2. The CDR3 is 17 residues long. Germline CDR1 is SGHRS and CDR2 is YFSETQ. V gave up 0 bases and J gave up 2 bases; unmatched junction bases: 6. CDR3: CASSLGPSGSSTDTQYF. The CDR3 nucleotides are TGCGCCAGCAGCTTGGGACCTAGCGGGAGCTCCACAGATACGCAGTATTTT.

The chain combines TRBV6-5 with TRBJ2-1; TRBD2 matches at 8 bases. V dropped 5 bases and J dropped 5; count of bases not matched to a gene: 8. This CDR3 is built from 15 residues. CDR1 and CDR2 (germline): MNHEY, SVGAGI. For the CDR3, the DNA is TGTGCCAGCAGTCAGCCGGGGGGGCTAAACAATGAGCAGTTCTTC. This translates into CASSQPGGLNNEQFF.

The rearrangement uses TRBV6-5 and TRBJ2-5; D perhaps matches TRBD2 (6 bases). V was shortened by 8 bases and J by 4 bases, with 14 bases between the two germline ends. The germline V gene has CDR1 MNHEY and CDR2 SVGAGI. CDR3 length: 13 residues. The CDR3 region has the DNA TGTGCCAGCGCGCGGGGCCCAATAGAGACCCAGTACTTC. This sequence encodes CASARGPIETQYF.

The chain employs TRBV27 and TRBJ2-7; 11 nucleotides match TRBD2. Germline lookup yields CDR1 MNHEY and CDR2 SMNVEV (reference sequence). The CDR3 length is 15 residues. Trimming took 3 bases from V and 4 from J; bases not matched to a gene: 5. The CDR3 coding sequence is TGTGCCAGCAGTTTCCTCGGGACTAGCGGTTACGAGCAGTACTTC. Protein sequence: CASSFLGTSGYEQYF.

The gene calls are TRBV9 and TRBJ1-3, with D unresolved. CDR1 and CDR2 (germline): SGDLS, YYNGEE. The CDR3 spans 16 residues. Deletions cut 0 bases from V and 0 bases from J, with 10 bases between. Here the CDR3 reads CASSVAGIPSGNTIYF. CDR3 bases: TGTGCCAGCAGCGTAGCGGGGATACCCTCTGGAAACACCATATATTTT.

The chain uses TRBV3-1 (or the pseudogene TRBV3-2) and TRBJ1-2; tentative D call: TRBD1 (5 bases). The CDR3 spans 13 residues. Trimming cost V 4 bases and J 4 bases, with 10 bases left between them. CDR1 and CDR2 from the germline V gene are LGHDT and YNNKEL (reference sequence). The CDR3 nucleotides are TGTGCCAGCAGCCTTACCGACAGCTATGGCTACACCTTC. Protein: CASSLTDSYGYTF.